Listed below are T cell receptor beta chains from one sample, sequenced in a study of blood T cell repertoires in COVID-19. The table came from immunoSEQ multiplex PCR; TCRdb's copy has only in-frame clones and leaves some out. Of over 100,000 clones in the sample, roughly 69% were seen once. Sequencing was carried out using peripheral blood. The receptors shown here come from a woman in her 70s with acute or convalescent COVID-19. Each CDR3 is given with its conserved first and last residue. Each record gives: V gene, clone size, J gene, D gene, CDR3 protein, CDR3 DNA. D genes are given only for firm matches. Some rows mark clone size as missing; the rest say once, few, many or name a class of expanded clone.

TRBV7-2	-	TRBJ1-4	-	CASSLDGGGGNEKLFF	TGTGCCAGCAGCTTAGACGGGGGCGGGGGTAATGAAAAACTGTTTTTT
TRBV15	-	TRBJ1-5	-	CATSRQGNQPQHF	TGTGCCACCAGCAGACAGGGTAATCAGCCCCAGCATTTT
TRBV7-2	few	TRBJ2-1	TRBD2	CASSSTTSGGYNEQFF	TGTGCCAGCAGCTCCACGACTAGCGGGGGTTACAATGAGCAGTTCTTC
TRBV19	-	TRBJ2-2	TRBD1	CASSRGQGVYTGELFF	TGTGCCAGTAGTAGGGGACAGGGGGTGTACACCGGGGAGCTGTTTTTT
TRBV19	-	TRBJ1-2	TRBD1	CASFGTGGRGYGYTF	TGTGCCAGCTTCGGGACAGGGGGCCGAGGCTATGGCTACACCTTC
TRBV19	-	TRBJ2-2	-	CASSIGSTGELFF	TGTGCCAGTAGTATAGGGAGTACCGGGGAGCTGTTTTTT
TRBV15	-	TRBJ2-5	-	CATSRDLGEQETQYF	TGTGCCACCAGCAGAGATCTCGGGGAGCAAGAGACCCAGTACTTC
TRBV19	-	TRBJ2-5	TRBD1	CASSIGQGTETQYF	TGTGCCAGTAGTATAGGACAGGGGACAGAGACCCAGTACTTC
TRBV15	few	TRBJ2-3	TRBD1	CATSLTTGGFSADTQYF	TGTGCCACCAGCTTGACCACAGGGGGCTTTAGCGCAGATACGCAGTATTTT
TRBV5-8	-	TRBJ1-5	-	CASSSQINQPQHF	TGTGCCAGCAGCTCTCAGATCAATCAGCCCCAGCATTTT
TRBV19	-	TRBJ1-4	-	CASSTHPRGLNEKLFF	TGTGCCAGTAGTACTCACCCCAGGGGACTAAATGAAAAACTGTTTTTT
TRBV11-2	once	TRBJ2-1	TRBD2	CASSLEGREGYNGQFF	TGTGCCAGCAGCTTAGAAGGGCGGGAGGGGTACAATGGGCAGTTCTTC
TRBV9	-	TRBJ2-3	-	CASSQSRRSDTQYF	TGTGCCAGCAGTCAGAGCAGGCGCTCAGATACGCAGTATTTT
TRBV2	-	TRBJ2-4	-	CASSASGARAKNIQYF	TGTGCCAGCAGTGCATCAGGGGCTCGAGCCAAAAACATTCAGTACTTC
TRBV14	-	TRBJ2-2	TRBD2	CASSSRLAGRSTGELFF	TGTGCCAGCAGCTCTAGACTAGCGGGAAGGAGCACCGGGGAGCTGTTTTTT
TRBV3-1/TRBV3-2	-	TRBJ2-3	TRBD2	CASKREGTDTQYF	TGTGCCAGCAAGCGGGAAGGCACAGATACGCAGTATTTT
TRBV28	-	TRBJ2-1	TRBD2	CASAKWGGSSYNEQFF	TGTGCCAGCGCCAAGTGGGGCGGGAGCTCCTACAATGAGCAGTTCTTC
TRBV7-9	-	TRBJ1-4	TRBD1	CASSLVATGEEKLFF	TGTGCCAGCAGCTTAGTGGCGACAGGGGAGGAAAAACTGTTTTTT
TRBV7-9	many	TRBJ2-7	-	CASSLEWGVSSYEQYF	TGTGCCAGCAGCTTAGAATGGGGGGTTAGCTCCTACGAGCAGTACTTC
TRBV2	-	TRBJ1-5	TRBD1	CASSVGQGIQPQHF	TGTGCCAGCAGTGTGGGACAGGGGATACAGCCCCAGCATTTT